Below, 26 T cell receptor beta chains from the same sample are listed, as sequenced in a study of early T cells in non-severe SARS-CoV-2 infection. TCRdb re-called the 5' RACE reads with MiXCR, one entry per CDR3 protein. The table has over 90,000 distinct CDR3 sequences, 9.5% to 15% seen once. The sample was whole blood, taken at baseline. All receptors derive from an adult who was a healthcare worker with PCR-confirmed SARS-CoV-2 infection or an uninfected control (not recorded which).

The chain combines TRBV2 with TRBJ1-2, with D uncertain. Between the trimmed V and J ends, which lost 3 bases and 2 bases, there was a span of 4 bases. Germline values: CDR1 SNHLY, CDR2 FYNNEI. The CDR3 loop spans 12 amino acids. The CDR3 region has the DNA TGTGCCAGCAGTGACAGAAACTATGGCTACACCTTC. Translated: CASSDRNYGYTF. Supplemented by reference TRBV2 and TRBJ1-2, the full variable domain reads EPEVTQTPSHQVTQMGQEVILRCVPISNHLYFYWYRQILGQKVEFLVSFYNNEISEKSEIFDDQFSVERPDGSNFTLKIRSTKLEDSAMYFCASSDRNYGYTFGSGTRLTVV.

This clonotype was seen only a few times. The rearrangement uses TRBV28 and TRBJ2-1; 12 bases agree with TRBD2. Germline trimming cut 7 bases from V and 6 bases from J; bases unmatched to any gene: 10. The germline V gene has CDR1 MDHEN and CDR2 SYDVKM. CDR3 size: 16 residues. The CDR3: CASTLPPSGGVNEQFF. Written as DNA, the CDR3 is TGTGCCAGCACCCTACCCCCTAGCGGGGGGGTCAATGAGCAGTTCTTC.

The rearrangement uses TRBV12-3 or TRBV12-4 and TRBJ1-4; 10 bases align to TRBD1. The CDR3 runs to 15 residues. V dropped 6 bases and J dropped 6; count of bases not matched to a gene: 7. CDR3 nucleotides: TGTGCCAGCAGCCCTATGACAGGGGGCCATGAAAAACTGTTTTTT. This sequence encodes CASSPMTGGHEKLFF.

This clonotype was observed a handful of times. The chain carries TRBV3-1 and TRBJ2-5; TRBD2 matches 15 bases. The CDR3 covers 17 residues. The ends lost 6 bases at V and 4 bases at J; junction bases unmatched: 9. From germline, CDR1 is LGHDT and CDR2 YNNKEL (reference sequence). CDR3 sequence reads: CASSNLGLAGGRETQYF. The CDR3 DNA sequence: TGTGCCAGCAGTAACCTGGGACTAGCGGGAGGAAGAGAGACCCAGTACTTC.

The J gene is TRBJ2-1, the V gene TRBV7-6; D could derive from TRBD1 or TRBD2 (5 bases each). V lost 2 bases and J lost 9, with 11 bases in between. Germline V gene sequence: CDR1 SGHVS, CDR2 FNYEAQ. CDR3 length: 13 residues. This CDR3 reads CASSLPGQGEQFF. The CDR3 nucleotides read TGTGCCAGCAGCTTACCGGGGCAGGGTGAGCAGTTCTTC.

This clonotype has a count of ten or more. The gene calls are TRBV15 and TRBJ2-5; 11 bases agree with TRBD2. CDR1 is LNHNV, CDR2 YYDKDF, per germline (reference sequence). The length of the CDR3 is 15 residues. The junction had 0 bases not matched to a gene; V was cut back by 1 base and J by 2 bases. For the CDR3, the DNA is TGTGCCACCAGCAGAGCTAGCGGGGGGCAAGAGACCCAGTACTTC. Amino acid sequence: CATSRASGGQETQYF.

This clonotype appeared a few times. The chain employs TRBV5-6 and TRBJ1-1; TRBD1 matches at 7 bases. The CDR3 is 14 residues long. Germline CDR1 reads SGHDT; CDR2 reads YYEEEE. J lost 6 bases, V lost 0 bases, and 5 bases had no gene match. CDR3 loop: CASSLVRQGAEAFF. CDR3 DNA sequence: TGTGCCAGCAGCTTGGTCCGTCAGGGGGCTGAAGCTTTCTTT.

This chain joins TRBV29-1 and TRBJ2-7, with D possibly TRBD1 on 6 matching bases. Trimming shortened V by 3 bases and J by 6 bases, and 15 bases separated the two germline ends. CDR3 size: 13 residues. The germline V gene has CDR1 SQVTM and CDR2 ANQGSEA. For the CDR3, the DNA is TGCAGCGTTGAGTGGGACACCAGGGCCGAGCAGTACTTC. This gives the protein CSVEWDTRAEQYF.

This clonotype was counted ten times or more. The chain has TRBV7-9 and TRBJ1-2; tentative D call: TRBD1 (6 bases). The V gene lost 4 bases and the J gene lost 8 bases, with 14 bases spanning the gap. Per germline, CDR1 SEHNR and CDR2 FQNEAQ (reference sequence). The CDR3 totals 13 residues. In DNA, the CDR3 is TGTGCCAGCAGCTCGGGGACCAGGGGCGGCTACACCTTC. This gives the protein CASSSGTRGGYTF.

V is TRBV5-1 and J is TRBJ2-3, with 15 positions matching TRBD2. CDR3 length: 17 residues. The J segment lost 2 bases and the V segment lost 4 bases, leaving 5 bases of the junction unmatched. The germline V gene encodes CDR1 SGHRS and CDR2 YFSETQ. CDR3 amino acids: CASSAGTSGGYTDTQYF. DNA for the CDR3: TGCGCCAGCAGCGCTGGGACTAGCGGGGGGTACACAGATACGCAGTATTTT.

This clonotype appeared a few times. The chain employs TRBV15 and TRBJ2-7; D not resolved. Trimming removed 0 bases from V and 1 base from J, with 7 bases in between. There are 14 residues in the CDR3. Germline V lookup: CDR1 LNHNV, CDR2 YYDKDF (reference sequence). The CDR3, as DNA: TGTGCCACCAGCAGAGAGGCAGAATCCTACGAGCAGTACTTC. Protein: CATSREAESYEQYF.

In nucleotides, the CDR3 is TGCAGTGCTCGGCGACCCTACGAGCAGTACTTC. It specifies CSARRPYEQYF. This chain links TRBV20-1 with TRBJ2-7; D unclear. Germline V CDR1 and CDR2: DFQATT, SNEGSKA (reference sequence). CDR3 size: 11 residues. The V end lost 5 bases, the J end lost 2 bases, and 7 bases lay between the germline ends.

The genes are TRBV7-3 and TRBJ2-5; 9 nucleotides line up with TRBD2. Germline CDR1 and CDR2: SGHTA and FQGTGA. The V gene end was trimmed by 5 bases and the J gene end by 7 bases; junction bases not matched to a gene: 8. The CDR3 runs to 14 residues. CDR3 region: CASSPGTSKGTQYF. In DNA, the CDR3 is TGTGCCAGCAGCCCGGGGACTAGCAAAGGGACCCAGTACTTC.

This clonotype was detected only a few times. The V call is TRBV20-1, the J call TRBJ2-6; 7 bases fit TRBD1. Per the germline V gene, CDR1 is DFQATT and CDR2 is SNEGSKA (reference sequence). V was clipped by 1 base and J by 0 bases; unmatched bases: 12. The length of the CDR3 is 19 residues. The CDR3: CSARARTGHPLSGANVLTF. The CDR3 bases are TGCAGTGCTAGAGCAAGGACAGGCCACCCCCTCTCTGGGGCCAACGTCCTGACTTTC.

This rearrangement joins TRBV2 to TRBJ2-4; 14 bases line up with TRBD2. The ends lost 8 bases at V and 3 bases at J; junction bases unmatched: 12. The CDR3 totals 18 residues. The germline CDR1 and CDR2 sequences are SNHLY and FYNNEI. The CDR3 protein is CASRQTSGGAGGKNIQYF. CDR3 nucleotide sequence: TGTGCCAGCCGACAGACTAGCGGGGGGGCTGGAGGCAAAAACATTCAGTACTTC.

The rearrangement links TRBV28 to TRBJ2-7, with TRBD1 identical over 10 bases. V was pared by 5 bases and J by 0 bases, with 7 bases of the junction left unmatched. CDR3 size: 16 residues. CDR1 and CDR2 from the germline V gene are MDHEN and SYDVKM. The CDR3 here is CASSRRGTGASYEQYF. The DNA of the CDR3 is TGTGCCAGCAGTCGAAGAGGGACAGGGGCCTCCTACGAGCAGTACTTC.

This chain uses TRBV6-6 with TRBJ2-7, with a tentative D call TRBD2 (5 bases). Germline lookup yields CDR1 MNHNY and CDR2 SVGAGI (reference sequence). The CDR3 is 9 residues long. Deletions cut 8 bases from V and 6 bases from J, with 5 bases between. Here the CDR3 reads CASAGEQYF. The CDR3 nucleotides are TGTGCCAGCGCGGGCGAGCAGTACTTC.

The J gene is TRBJ1-4, the V gene TRBV5-1, with D perhaps matching TRBD1 (6 bases). CDR1 is SGHRS and CDR2 is YFSETQ in the germline V gene. This CDR3 contains 13 residues. V lost 4 bases and J 8 bases, leaving 12 bases between the germline ends. The CDR3 sequence is CASSPGHGEKLFF. Here the CDR3 DNA reads TGCGCCAGCAGCCCGGGACATGGGGAAAAACTGTTTTTT.

There are a few counts of this clonotype. V usage is TRBV28 and J usage is TRBJ1-2; no clear D gene. Trimming pared 6 bases from V and 8 bases from J, leaving 10 bases between. The CDR3 has 11 amino acids. CDR1 is MDHEN and CDR2 is SYDVKM in the germline V gene. Here the CDR3 DNA reads TGTGCCAGCAGAGCCTCGCCCGGCTACACCTTC. It translates to CASRASPGYTF.

The rearrangement joins TRBV7-9 to TRBJ2-3, with TRBD2 matching over 9 bases. J lost 1 base, V lost 2 bases, and 10 bases had no gene match. The germline CDR1 and CDR2 sequences are SEHNR and FQNEAQ (reference sequence). The CDR3 is 18 residues long. This CDR3 reads CASSLSHVSGSGTDTQYF. CDR3 nucleotide sequence: TGTGCCAGCAGCTTATCCCATGTTAGCGGGAGTGGCACAGATACGCAGTATTTT. The whole variable domain, remainder taken from reference TRBV7-9 and TRBJ2-3, is DTGVSQNPRHKITKRGQNVTFRCDPISEHNRLYWYRQTLGQGPEFLTYFQNEAQLEKSRLLSDRFSAERPKGSFSTLEIQRTEQGDSAMYLCASSLSHVSGSGTDTQYFGPGTRLTVL.

Note on this clonotype: An end of the junction differs from the germline gene, which may be a read error. The V and J genes are TRBV25-1 and TRBJ1-5; D not resolved. The CDR3 has 13 amino acids. From germline, CDR1 is MGHDK and CDR2 SYGVNS. Here the CDR3 reads CASSGPLGQSQHF. CDR3 nucleotide sequence: TGTGCCAGCAGTGGACCGCTCGGTCAGTCCCAGCATTTT.

Turning to this clonotype: Sequence at one end of the junction differs from germline and may be a read error. This chain joins TRBV7-7 and TRBJ2-7; 7 bases agree with TRBD2. The germline gives CDR1 SSHAT, CDR2 FNYEAQ (reference sequence). The CDR3 has 14 amino acids. CDR3 nucleotide sequence: TGTGCTAGCAGCCCCTGGGAGGGGATCGGCGAGCAGTACTTC. This sequence encodes CASSPWEGIGEQYF. Full variable domain (outside the CDR3, taken from reference TRBV7-7 and TRBJ2-7): GAGVSQSPRYKVTKRGQDVTLRCDPISSHATLYWYQQALGQGPEFLTYFNYEAQPDKSGLPSDRFSAERPEGSISTLTIQRTEQRDSAMYRCASSPWEGIGEQYFGPGTRLTVT.

This clonotype was seen only once. The chain carries TRBV2 and TRBJ2-3, with TRBD2 identical over 10 bases. Germline V gene sequence: CDR1 SNHLY, CDR2 FYNNEI. CDR3 length: 17 amino acids. J lost 3 bases, V lost 6 bases, and 12 bases had no gene match. The CDR3 sequence: CASRGVRGLARTDTQYF. The CDR3 DNA reads as TGTGCCAGCAGGGGCGTGAGGGGACTAGCGAGGACAGATACGCAGTATTTT.

This clonotype was detected many times. This chain uses TRBV7-9 with TRBJ2-7, with D perhaps matching TRBD1 or TRBD2 (5 bases each). The germline CDR1 and CDR2 sequences are SEHNR and FQNEAQ (reference sequence). Trimming took 8 bases from V and 0 from J, leaving 17 bases between them. The CDR3 spans 15 residues. In DNA, the CDR3 is TGTGCCAGCGAACGACCTGGGGGTCACTCCTACGAGCAGTACTTC. This gives the protein CASERPGGHSYEQYF.

This clonotype was seen repeatedly, ten times or more. The rearrangement uses TRBV5-1 and TRBJ1-2; 7 nucleotides match TRBD1. The CDR3 runs to 17 residues. Trimming took 0 bases from V and 4 from J; bases not matched to a gene: 12. Per germline, CDR1 SGHRS and CDR2 YFSETQ. The CDR3 protein is CASSLGQGQPGGYGYTF. The CDR3 DNA sequence: TGCGCCAGCAGCTTGGGACAGGGCCAACCGGGGGGCTATGGCTACACCTTC.

This clonotype was seen only a few times. The V call is TRBV2, the J call TRBJ2-2; no firm D call. This CDR3 contains 15 residues. Germline values: CDR1 SNHLY, CDR2 FYNNEI. With 6 bases removed from V and 5 bases from J, the gap between germline ends came to 16 bases. The CDR3 sequence: CASRGSNTVTGELFF. CDR3 in DNA: TGTGCCAGCAGGGGGTCCAATACAGTTACCGGGGAGCTGTTTTTT.